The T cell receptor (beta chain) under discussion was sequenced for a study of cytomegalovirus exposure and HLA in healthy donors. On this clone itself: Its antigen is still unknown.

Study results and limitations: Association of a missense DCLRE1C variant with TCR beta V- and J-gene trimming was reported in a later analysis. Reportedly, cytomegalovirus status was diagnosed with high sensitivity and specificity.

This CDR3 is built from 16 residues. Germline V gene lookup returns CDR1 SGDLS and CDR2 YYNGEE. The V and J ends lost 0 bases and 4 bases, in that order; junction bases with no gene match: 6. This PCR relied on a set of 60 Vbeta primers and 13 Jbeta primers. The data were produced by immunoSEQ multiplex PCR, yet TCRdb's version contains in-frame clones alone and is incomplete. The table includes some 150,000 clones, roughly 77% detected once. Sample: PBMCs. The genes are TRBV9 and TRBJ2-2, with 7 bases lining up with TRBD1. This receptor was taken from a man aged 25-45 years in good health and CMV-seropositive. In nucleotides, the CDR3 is TGTGCCAGCAGCGTAGAGGGGCAGGGGGTCACCGGGGAGCTGTTTTTT. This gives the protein CASSVEGQGVTGELFF.